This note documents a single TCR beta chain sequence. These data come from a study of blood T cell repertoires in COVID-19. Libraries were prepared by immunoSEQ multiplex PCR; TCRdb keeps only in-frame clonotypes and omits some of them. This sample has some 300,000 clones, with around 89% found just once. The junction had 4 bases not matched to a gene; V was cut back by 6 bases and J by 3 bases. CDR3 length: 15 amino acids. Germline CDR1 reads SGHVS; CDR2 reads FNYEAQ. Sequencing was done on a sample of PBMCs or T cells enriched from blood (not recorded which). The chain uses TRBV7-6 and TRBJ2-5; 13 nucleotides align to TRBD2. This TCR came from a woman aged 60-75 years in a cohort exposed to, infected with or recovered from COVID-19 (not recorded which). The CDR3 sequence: CASRELAGGKETQYF. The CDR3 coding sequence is TGTGCCAGCAGAGAACTAGCGGGAGGGAAAGAGACCCAGTACTTC.